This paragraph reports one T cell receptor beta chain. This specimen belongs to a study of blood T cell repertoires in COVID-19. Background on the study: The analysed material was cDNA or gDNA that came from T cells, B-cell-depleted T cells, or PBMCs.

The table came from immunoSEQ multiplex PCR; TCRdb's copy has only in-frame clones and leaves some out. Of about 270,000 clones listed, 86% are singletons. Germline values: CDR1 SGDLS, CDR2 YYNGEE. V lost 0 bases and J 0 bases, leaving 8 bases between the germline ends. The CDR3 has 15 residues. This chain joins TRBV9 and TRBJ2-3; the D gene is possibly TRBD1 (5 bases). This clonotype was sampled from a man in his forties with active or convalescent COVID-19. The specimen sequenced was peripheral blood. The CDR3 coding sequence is TGTGCCAGCAGCGTAGAGCAGGGAAGCACAGATACGCAGTATTTT. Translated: CASSVEQGSTDTQYF. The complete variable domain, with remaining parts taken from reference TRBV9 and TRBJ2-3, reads DSGVTQTPKHLITATGQRVTLRCSPRSGDLSVYWYQQSLDQGLQFLIQYYNGEERAKGNILERFSAQQFPDLHSELNLSSLELGDSALYFCASSVEQGSTDTQYFGPGTRLTVL.